These 30 T cell receptor beta chains came from one sample sequenced in a study of regulatory T cells in long-lasting Graves disease. Construction of the TCR beta libraries employed iRepertoire HTBI primers in conjunction with Arm-PCR of CDR3 regions. TCRdb re-analysed the multiplex PCR reads in MiXCR, keeping a single row per CDR3 protein. The sample carries 450,000 or so distinct CDR3 sequences, about 20% recorded once. As for time point: persistent/refractory GD, antithyroid drugs over 5 years with positive TRAb. PBMCs provided the RNA from which the TCR library was made. The starting material was peripheral blood mononuclear cells (PBMCs), obtained when the disease was refractory, from a patient treated with antithyroid drugs. Source of these receptors: a female donor with Graves disease.

In its sample, this clonotype was seen many times. V is TRBV7-9 and J is TRBJ2-7, with 8 bases matching TRBD1. Germline values: CDR1 SEHNR, CDR2 FQNEAQ (reference sequence). The CDR3 runs to 15 residues. Unmatched junction bases numbered 11, after V lost 5 bases and J lost 5 bases. CDR3 DNA sequence: TGTGCCAGCAGCGCCACTGGACAGGGCATGGACGAGCAGTACTTC. Encoded protein: CASSATGQGMDEQYF.

This clonotype came up many times. The chain has TRBV12-3 or TRBV12-4 and TRBJ1-5; D perhaps matches TRBD1 (5 bases). This CDR3 is built from 12 residues. With 6 bases removed from V and 11 bases from J, the gap between germline ends came to 14 bases. The CDR3 region has the DNA TGTGCCAGCAGCCGCCCCGAGGGGACCCAGCATTTT. Its translation is CASSRPEGTQHF.

The V call is TRBV7-2, the J call TRBJ2-7, with 7 bases matching TRBD1. V shed 4 bases, J shed 0 bases, and the junction held 6 bases outside the gene matches. The CDR3 totals 15 residues. Germline V gene data show CDR1 as SGHTA and CDR2 as FQGNSA. The CDR3 DNA follows: TGTGCCAGCAGCTGGGGGACAGTAGCCTCCTACGAGCAGTACTTC. It encodes CASSWGTVASYEQYF.

The chain employs TRBV9 and TRBJ2-7, with 11 bases matching TRBD1. The junction had 7 bases not matched to a gene; V was cut back by 3 bases and J by 5 bases. Germline values: CDR1 SGDLS, CDR2 YYNGEE. The CDR3 runs 15 residues. CDR3 region: CASSASGTGGHEQYF. The CDR3 DNA sequence: TGTGCCAGCAGCGCCTCCGGGACAGGGGGACACGAGCAGTACTTC.

This clonotype was detected ten times or more. The chain has TRBV2 and TRBJ2-7, with D perhaps TRBD2 (6 bases). The CDR3 is made up of 15 amino acids. The germline V and J ends were trimmed by 5 bases and 0 bases, with 14 bases remaining between them. In germline, CDR1 is SNHLY, CDR2 FYNNEI. The CDR3 sequence: CASSFRDLLSYEQYF. CDR3 nucleotides: TGTGCCAGCAGTTTCCGGGACTTACTCTCCTACGAGCAGTACTTC.

The CDR3 DNA is TGTGCCAGCAGCAGGGGGGAAGCGGTCACAGATACGCAGTATTTT. It encodes CASSRGEAVTDTQYF. The chain couples TRBV12-3 or TRBV12-4 to TRBJ2-3; the D gene is possibly TRBD1 (7 bases). This CDR3 is 15 amino acids long. Trimming took 6 bases from V and 2 from J, leaving 15 bases between them.

This clonotype was seen ten or more times. The chain links TRBV28 to TRBJ2-2, with no clear D. Germline values: CDR1 MDHEN, CDR2 SYDVKM. V dropped 3 bases and J dropped 2 bases, with 10 bases sitting between them. The CDR3 is 15 amino acids. The CDR3 protein is CASSFFYTNTGELFF. The CDR3 DNA follows: TGTGCCAGCAGTTTTTTTTATACCAACACCGGGGAGCTGTTTTTT.

This clonotype was observed at least ten times. The chain employs TRBV7-2 and TRBJ2-5, with 7 bases identical to TRBD2. The germline CDR1 and CDR2 sequences are SGHTA and FQGNSA. The CDR3 consists of 14 residues. V lost 4 bases and J lost 7; bases outside the gene matches: 9. CDR3 coding DNA: TGTGCCAGCAGCTCCACTCAGAGCGGGGCGACCCAGTACTTC. Its protein is CASSSTQSGATQYF.

This clonotype was picked up many times. J is TRBJ2-7 and V is TRBV12-3 or TRBV12-4, with D tentatively TRBD2 (6 bases). This CDR3 is built from 15 residues. Trimming left V 3 bases short and J 7 bases short, with 19 bases between. As DNA, the CDR3 is TGTGCCAGCAGTTTCCGGGGACGGGCCGGGGGAGAGCAGTACTTC. As protein: CASSFRGRAGGEQYF.

With regard to this clonotype: The junction departs from the called germline gene at one end, perhaps through a read error. The rearrangement uses TRBV30 and TRBJ1-1; D not certain. Germline-derived CDR1 and CDR2 are GTSNPN and SVGIG (reference sequence). The CDR3 covers 16 residues. In DNA form, the CDR3 reads TGTGCCCGGAGTCCATCCCGGACGCGGAGGAACACTGAAGCTTTCTTT. Residues: CARSPSRTRRNTEAFF.

This chain uses TRBV19 with TRBJ2-3, with 14 bases lining up with TRBD2. The CDR3 contains 17 residues. The germline V gene encodes CDR1 LNHDA and CDR2 SQIVND (reference sequence). Germline trimming cut 3 bases from V and 5 bases from J; bases unmatched to any gene: 7. CDR3 DNA sequence: TGTGCCAGTAGTATCCAGGGACTAGCGGGGGCGGGAGATACGCAGTATTTT. Amino acid sequence: CASSIQGLAGAGDTQYF.

This clonotype was observed a handful of times. The rearrangement uses TRBV20-1 and TRBJ2-7; TRBD1 matches 7 bases. Trimming took 4 bases from V and 4 from J; bases not matched to a gene: 10. This CDR3 contains 14 residues. Germline V gene lookup returns CDR1 DFQATT and CDR2 SNEGSKA (reference sequence). The CDR3 DNA is TGCAGTGCTATCGGGACAGTCTCTTTTTACGAGCAGTACTTC. This gives the protein CSAIGTVSFYEQYF.

This clonotype was observed at least ten times. The rearrangement links TRBV6-5 to TRBJ2-5, with TRBD2 identical over 8 bases. The V gene end was trimmed by 0 bases and the J gene end by 2 bases; junction bases not matched to a gene: 2. Per the germline V gene, CDR1 is MNHEY and CDR2 is SVGAGI. The CDR3 spans 15 residues. The CDR3 protein is CASSYSPSGQETQYF. The CDR3 DNA reads TGTGCCAGCAGTTACTCGCCTAGCGGGCAAGAGACCCAGTACTTC.

At least ten counts were recorded for this clonotype. This chain connects TRBV10-3 to TRBJ1-2; TRBD1 is a possible D gene (5 bases). This CDR3 has 13 amino acids. Germline assignment: CDR1 ENHRY and CDR2 SYGVKD. Trimming stripped 4 bases from V and 8 bases from J, with 14 bases between. CDR3 region: CAISASQEGGYTF. DNA for the CDR3: TGTGCCATCAGTGCGTCACAGGAGGGCGGCTACACCTTC.

This clonotype appeared many times. The genes are TRBV12-3 or TRBV12-4 and TRBJ2-7; D is possibly TRBD2 (7 bases). The V end was cut by 6 bases, the J end by 1 base, with 19 bases between. This CDR3 is 16 amino acids long. The CDR3 DNA reads TGTGCCAGCAGCCCGTTGTGGGGGGGCCTTTCCTACGAGCAGTACTTC. Residues: CASSPLWGGLSYEQYF.

A note on this clonotype: This may stem from a read error, because a much larger clone lies one nucleotide away. V is TRBV28 and J is TRBJ1-5; a possible D gene is TRBD1 (6 bases). Germline CDR1 and CDR2: MDHEN and SYDVKM. The CDR3 runs 13 residues. V dropped 11 bases and J dropped 1 base, with 12 bases sitting between them. The CDR3 nucleotides read TGTGCCGGGAGGCAGGGGAGCAATCAGCCCCAGCATTTT. Its translation is CAGRQGSNQPQHF. Looking up the rest from reference TRBV28 and TRBJ1-5 gives the full variable domain: DVKVTQSSRYLVKRTGEKVFLECVQDMDHENMFWYRQDPGLGLRLIYFSYDVKMKEKGDIPEGYSVSREKKERFSLILESASTNQTSMYLCAGRQGSNQPQHFGDGTRLSIL.

The chain employs TRBV4-3 and TRBJ2-5; no definite D call. Germline-derived CDR1 and CDR2 are LGHNA and YSLEER. The V end was cut by 0 bases, the J end by 5 bases, with 10 bases between. The CDR3 extends over 14 amino acids. DNA of the CDR3: TGCGCCAGCAGCCAAGATCTCGCCGGGGAGACCCAGTACTTC. The encoded protein is CASSQDLAGETQYF.

On this clonotype: Being one base from a much bigger clone, this may be a read error. The gene calls are TRBV7-2 and TRBJ1-4, with no clear D. The germline gives CDR1 SGHTA, CDR2 FQGNSA. This CDR3 comprises 16 residues. The CDR3 loop reads CASSSQAVATNEKLLF. CDR3 in DNA: TGTGCCAGCAGCTCCCAGGCTGTAGCAACTAATGAAAAACTGCTTTTT.

This clonotype appeared a few times. The gene calls are TRBV7-9 and TRBJ1-2; tentative D call: TRBD1 (6 bases). Germline V gives CDR1 SEHNR, CDR2 FQNEAQ (reference sequence). This CDR3 comprises 15 residues. V shed 4 bases and J shed 2 bases, with 14 bases lying between them. CDR3 protein: CASSSGTTLNYGYTF. CDR3 DNA sequence: TGTGCCAGCAGCTCGGGGACAACCCTAAACTATGGCTACACCTTC.

This clonotype showed up many times. The genes are TRBV12-3 or TRBV12-4 and TRBJ2-7; D possibly corresponds to TRBD2 (6 bases). Trimming took off 4 bases at V and 2 bases at J, with 15 bases between the two ends. CDR3 size: 15 residues. The CDR3 sequence: CASSYGSSSAYEQYF. The CDR3 bases are TGTGCCAGCAGTTATGGAAGTTCTAGCGCCTACGAGCAGTACTTC.

There are a few counts of this clonotype. The rearrangement joins TRBV6-1 to TRBJ1-3; D gene ambiguous. V was shortened by 5 bases and J by 8 bases, with 22 bases between the two germline ends. This CDR3 has 16 amino acids. Germline V CDR1 and CDR2: MNHNS, SASEGT. The CDR3 bases are TGTGCCAGCAGTAGACTTACCCGGACTACGGGAGACACCATATATTTT. Protein sequence: CASSRLTRTTGDTIYF.

The chain combines TRBV28 with TRBJ2-3; 8 nucleotides align to TRBD2. Unmatched junction bases numbered 11, after V lost 9 bases and J lost 3 bases. The CDR3 runs 15 residues. Germline V gives CDR1 MDHEN, CDR2 SYDVKM. The CDR3 protein is CASTEALAVTDTQYF. The CDR3 nucleotides are TGTGCCAGTACTGAGGCACTAGCGGTGACAGATACGCAGTATTTT.

V is TRBV6-5 and J is TRBJ1-1; D not certain. The germline V gene encodes CDR1 MNHEY and CDR2 SVGAGI. Trimming cost V 0 bases and J 8 bases, with 13 bases left between them. This CDR3 is built from 14 residues. This CDR3 is CASSYSILLGEAFF. In DNA form, the CDR3 reads TGTGCCAGCAGTTACTCGATTCTCCTCGGGGAAGCTTTCTTT.

This clonotype has a count of ten or more. The rearrangement joins TRBV6-1 to TRBJ2-7; D is possibly TRBD2 (6 bases). V was clipped by 8 bases and J by 3 bases, with 11 bases between them. The CDR3 has 12 amino acids. CDR1 is MNHNS, CDR2 SASEGT, per germline. The CDR3: CASCGGHYEQYF. CDR3 DNA sequence: TGTGCCAGCTGCGGAGGGCACTACGAGCAGTACTTC.

This clonotype was recorded many times. The genes are TRBV28 and TRBJ1-1; TRBD1 agrees at 8 bases. J gave up 2 bases and V 3 bases, and 2 bases lay outside the gene matches. CDR1 is MDHEN, CDR2 SYDVKM, per germline. CDR3 size: 14 residues. For the CDR3, the DNA is TGTGCCAGCAGTTTCCAGGGGGCTAACACTGAAGCTTTCTTT. As protein: CASSFQGANTEAFF.

V and J are TRBV5-1 and TRBJ2-7; a possible D gene is TRBD1 (5 bases). CDR3 size: 15 residues. V was cut by 0 bases and J by 3 bases, with 13 bases left in between. Germline V CDR1 and CDR2: SGHRS, YFSETQ. In nucleotides, the CDR3 is TGCGCCAGCAGCTTGGCCGAACAGGTCATCTACGAGCAGTACTTC. The encoded protein is CASSLAEQVIYEQYF.

The CDR3 reads CASSLPINNQPQHF. CDR3 coding DNA: TGTGCCAGCAGCCTCCCGATCAACAATCAGCCCCAGCATTTT. V and J are TRBV28 and TRBJ1-5; D call uncertain. Trimming removed 6 bases at V and 3 bases at J, with 12 bases between. Germline values: CDR1 MDHEN, CDR2 SYDVKM. The CDR3 is made up of 14 amino acids.

This clonotype was counted many times. The V and J genes are TRBV6-1 and TRBJ1-2; maybe TRBD1 (5 bases). Trimming took 8 bases from V and 2 from J, leaving 15 bases between them. There are 14 residues in the CDR3. Germline CDR1 reads MNHNS; CDR2 reads SASEGT. The CDR3 loop reads CASADGAENYGYTF. CDR3 coding DNA: TGTGCCAGCGCTGACGGGGCGGAAAACTATGGCTACACCTTC.

The chain has TRBV5-1 and TRBJ1-6; 7 positions agree with TRBD1. This CDR3 comprises 16 residues. V trimming: 0 bases; J trimming: 3 bases; junction bases outside the gene matches: 3. Germline V lookup: CDR1 SGHRS, CDR2 YFSETQ. DNA of the CDR3: TGCGCCAGCAGCTTGGTAGGGGGCGGCTATAATTCACCCCTCCACTTT. Translation: CASSLVGGGYNSPLHF. The full variable domain, rest sourced from reference TRBV5-1 and TRBJ1-6, is KAGVTQTPRYLIKTRGQQVTLSCSPISGHRSVSWYQQTPGQGLQFLFEYFSETQRNKGNFPGRFSGRQFSNSRSEMNVSTLELGDSALYLCASSLVGGGYNSPLHFGNGTRLTVT.

This clonotype turned up a few times. This rearrangement joins TRBV20-1 to TRBJ2-3; unclear D gene. The CDR3 extends over 15 amino acids. The V and J ends lost 5 bases and 4 bases respectively, with 19 bases between them. CDR1 and CDR2 (germline): DFQATT, SNEGSKA (reference sequence). CDR3 in DNA: TGCAGTGCTCTCGCCCCCTCGGCCGTTCCAGATACGCAGTATTTT. Translating gives CSALAPSAVPDTQYF.